One sample yielded the 20 T cell receptor beta chains listed below, sequenced in a study of technical replicates of blood from a few donors. Data came from immunoSEQ multiplex PCR; TCRdb stores just in-frame clones and leaves some out. Altogether tens of thousands of clones are present, approximately 90% being singletons, with the ten largest covering roughly 0.27%. Sequences were obtained from T cells isolated from PBMCs. These receptors all come from a human donor in good health.

The CDR3 bases are TGTGCCGGGGGCAACCCGCCGGGCTATGGCTACACCTTC. Translation: CAGGNPPGYGYTF. J is TRBJ1-2 and V is TRBV30; D possibly corresponds to TRBD1 (6 bases). V lost 8 bases and J lost 4, with 17 bases in between. The CDR3 contains 13 residues. CDR1 is GTSNPN and CDR2 is SVGIG in the germline V gene (reference sequence).

This clone came up once. The chain has TRBV12-5 and TRBJ2-7; perhaps TRBD2 as D (6 bases). V lost 4 bases, J lost 5 bases, and 12 bases lay in between. CDR3 size: 13 residues. Germline assignment: CDR1 LGHNT and CDR2 FRNRAP. The CDR3 region is CASGWGRFDEQYF. CDR3 in DNA: TGTGCTAGTGGTTGGGGGAGGTTCGACGAGCAGTACTTC.

This clone was detected once. The rearrangement uses TRBV30 and TRBJ1-5, with D unclear. The length of the CDR3 is 15 residues. Trimming took 3 bases from V and 2 from J, leaving 14 bases between them. Germline V gives CDR1 GTSNPN, CDR2 SVGIG (reference sequence). The DNA for the CDR3 is TGTGCCTGGAGGGACTCCGGGCGGGGCAATCAGCCCCAGCATTTT. Its protein product is CAWRDSGRGNQPQHF.

The CDR3 coding sequence is TGTGCCAGCAAGGCGAGCGGCACAGATACGCAGTATTTT. Translated: CASKASGTDTQYF. The rearrangement joins TRBV9 to TRBJ2-3; no clear D gene. Germline CDR1 reads SGDLS; CDR2 reads YYNGEE. This CDR3 comprises 13 residues. V was pared by 6 bases and J by 1 base, with 9 bases between.

CDR3 sequence: CASNRILAEKETQYF. CDR3 bases: TGTGCCAGCAATAGAATCCTAGCGGAGAAAGAGACCCAGTACTTC. The chain employs TRBV2 and TRBJ2-5; TRBD2 agrees at 7 bases. Trimming removed 7 bases from V and 3 bases from J; junction bases left unmatched: 11. Looked up from germline, CDR1 is SNHLY and CDR2 is FYNNEI. The CDR3 consists of 15 residues.

This clone was counted a single time. The CDR3: CASSRSRDRAVKLFF. The CDR3 DNA follows: TGTGCCAGCAGCCGTAGCCGGGACAGGGCCGTAAAACTGTTTTTT. The chain has TRBV6-5 and TRBJ1-4; TRBD1 matches at 9 bases. The CDR3 spans 15 residues. Germline trimming cut 6 bases from V and 10 bases from J; bases unmatched to any gene: 12. The germline CDR1 and CDR2 sequences are MNHEY and SVGAGI.

In DNA, the CDR3 is TGCAGCGCCAGGACTAGCGGGGCCAGGACCCAGTACTTC. Translation gives CSARTSGARTQYF. The V gene is TRBV29-1, the J gene TRBJ2-5; 12 nucleotides match TRBD2. V shed 7 bases, J shed 7 bases, and the junction held 7 bases outside the gene matches. The germline CDR1 and CDR2 sequences are SQVTM and ANQGSEA. The CDR3 has 13 residues.

The V call is TRBV11-2, the J call TRBJ2-5; TRBD1 might be the D (7 bases). CDR1 is SGHAT and CDR2 is FQNNGV in the germline V gene. CDR3 size: 15 residues. V gave up 6 bases and J gave up 5 bases, with 19 bases separating them. CDR3 sequence: CASSTSGGLLETQYF. The DNA for the CDR3 is TGTGCCAGCAGTACGTCAGGGGGGCTTCTGGAGACCCAGTACTTC.

This chain uses TRBV5-1 with TRBJ1-2; 7 nucleotides agree with TRBD1. Looked up from germline, CDR1 is SGHRS and CDR2 is YFSETQ. V lost 4 bases, J lost 1 base, and 16 bases stayed unmatched. The CDR3 loop spans 18 amino acids. CDR3: CASSRGGQLNSLNYGYTF. DNA for the CDR3: TGCGCCAGCAGCCGGGGGGGACAGCTTAACAGCCTTAACTATGGCTACACCTTC.

CDR3 loop: CASSWTGENTEAFF. DNA for the CDR3: TGTGCCAGCAGTTGGACAGGGGAGAACACTGAAGCTTTCTTT. The chain links TRBV27 to TRBJ1-1; 9 nucleotides line up with TRBD1. CDR1 is MNHEY and CDR2 is SMNVEV in the germline V gene (reference sequence). V shed 4 bases, J shed 1 base, and the junction held 1 base outside the gene matches. The CDR3 is 14 amino acids.

The chain has TRBV11-2 and TRBJ2-7, with D uncertain. Germline V CDR1 and CDR2: SGHAT, FQNNGV. The CDR3 spans 13 residues. The V and J ends lost 1 base and 4 bases respectively, with 8 bases between them. The CDR3 is CASSLALEYEQYF. The CDR3 DNA is TGTGCCAGCAGCTTAGCGTTAGAATACGAGCAGTACTTC.

This chain joins TRBV10-3 and TRBJ2-3; TRBD2 aligns across 10 bases. Germline CDR1 ENHRY, CDR2 SYGVKD. This CDR3 is 15 amino acids long. The trim removed 2 bases at V and 3 bases at J, leaving 2 bases unmatched. The CDR3 loop is CAISELAGETDTQYF. The CDR3 nucleotides read TGTGCCATCAGTGAGCTAGCGGGGGAGACAGATACGCAGTATTTT.

The CDR3 DNA reads TGTGCCAGCAGTTACCCGGGAATACCCCGGGGTGAGCAGTTCTTC. It yields the protein CASSYPGIPRGEQFF. The chain carries TRBV28 and TRBJ2-1, with D perhaps matching TRBD2 (5 bases). V was shortened by 4 bases and J by 9 bases, with 19 bases between the two germline ends. The CDR3 is made up of 15 amino acids. CDR1 and CDR2 from the germline V gene are MDHEN and SYDVKM.

CDR3 residues: CASSVAGTGDTEAFF. The CDR3 DNA reads TGTGCCAGCAGCGTCGCAGGGACTGGGGACACTGAAGCTTTCTTT. The rearrangement uses TRBV9 and TRBJ1-1, with TRBD1 as a possible D gene (5 bases). V dropped 2 bases and J dropped 3 bases, with 14 bases sitting between them. CDR3 length: 15 amino acids. CDR1 SGDLS and CDR2 YYNGEE come from the germline V gene. Full variable domain (missing parts from reference TRBV9 and TRBJ1-1): DSGVTQTPKHLITATGQRVTLRCSPRSGDLSVYWYQQSLDQGLQFLIQYYNGEERAKGNILERFSAQQFPDLHSELNLSSLELGDSALYFCASSVAGTGDTEAFFGQGTRLTVV.

CDR3 in amino acids: CASSGGLAGGSYEQYF. CDR3 nucleotide sequence: TGTGCCAGCAGTGGGGGACTAGCGGGAGGGTCCTACGAGCAGTACTTC. The J gene is TRBJ2-7, the V gene TRBV28, with 16 bases that match TRBD2. With 5 bases clipped from V and 1 base from J, the junction kept 2 bases outside the gene matches. Germline V gives CDR1 MDHEN, CDR2 SYDVKM. CDR3 length: 16 residues.

Only one count was recorded for this clone. The gene calls are TRBV28 and TRBJ1-4; TRBD1 agrees at 10 bases. Germline trimming cut 4 bases from V and 6 bases from J; bases unmatched to any gene: 8. This CDR3 region has 16 residues. Germline V gene data show CDR1 as MDHEN and CDR2 as SYDVKM. The CDR3 spells CASSWASGTGDEKLFF. CDR3 DNA: TGTGCCAGCAGTTGGGCCTCCGGGACAGGGGATGAAAAACTGTTTTTT. The full variable domain, in which reference TRBV28 and TRBJ1-4 provide the parts outside the CDR3, is DVKVTQSSRYLVKRTGEKVFLECVQDMDHENMFWYRQDPGLGLRLIYFSYDVKMKEKGDIPEGYSVSREKKERFSLILESASTNQTSMYLCASSWASGTGDEKLFFGSGTQLSVL.

The chain is built from TRBV2 and TRBJ1-2, with 8 positions matching TRBD1. CDR3 length equals 12 residues. The V and J ends lost 4 bases and 8 bases, in that order; junction bases with no gene match: 3. Germline loops: CDR1 SNHLY, CDR2 FYNNEI. In DNA, the CDR3 is TGTGCCAGCAGTGTGACAGGGGTCGGCTACACCTTC. It specifies CASSVTGVGYTF.

The chain is built from TRBV7-9 and TRBJ2-1; weak D call: TRBD2 (5 bases). Germline V CDR1 and CDR2: SEHNR, FQNEAQ (reference sequence). Trimming removed 3 bases from V and 8 bases from J, with 11 bases in between. CDR3 length: 13 residues. CDR3 loop: CASSFPWRDEQFF. The CDR3, as DNA: TGTGCCAGCAGCTTCCCCTGGCGGGATGAGCAGTTCTTC.

The V call is TRBV5-6, the J call TRBJ1-3, with 7 positions matching TRBD1. The germline V gene encodes CDR1 SGHDT and CDR2 YYEEEE. Losses at the gene ends were 2 bases for V and 7 bases for J; bases not matched to a gene: 3. The length of the CDR3 is 13 residues. The CDR3 here is CASSFGTANTIYF. The CDR3, as DNA: TGTGCCAGCAGCTTCGGGACAGCTAACACCATATATTTT.

This chain connects TRBV27 to TRBJ2-7; TRBD1 might be the D (5 bases). This CDR3 is built from 13 residues. Germline V gene lookup returns CDR1 MNHEY and CDR2 SMNVEV (reference sequence). Trimming left V 6 bases short and J 2 bases short, with 11 bases between. CDR3 sequence (DNA): TGTGCCAGCAGACCCACAGGAGCCTACGAGCAGTACTTC. Translation: CASRPTGAYEQYF.